The rows below give T cell receptor beta chains drawn from one sample of a study of blood T cell repertoires in COVID-19. This table comes from immunoSEQ multiplex PCR, and its TCRdb copy is limited to in-frame clones, with some not included. In the table there are a few hundred thousand clones, 70% to 90% of which are singletons. The specimen was peripheral blood. These receptors were obtained from a woman aged 45-59 years who had recovered from COVID-19. Both conserved end residues are part of each CDR3. D genes are given only for firm matches. Clone size is given for some rows only: seen once, a few or many times, or a class if the clone is expanded.

>14|TRBV5-1|TRBD1|once|TRBJ2-5
CASSVGQLQETQYF
TGCGCCAGCAGCGTGGGACAGCTTCAAGAGACCCAGTACTTC
>15|TRBV6-2/TRBV6-3|NA|NA|TRBJ2-5
CASSAYRDYQETQYF
TGTGCCAGCAGTGCTTACAGGGATTACCAAGAGACCCAGTACTTC
>14|TRBV4-1|TRBD1|once|TRBJ1-2
CASSQAGGDYGYTF
TGCGCCAGCAGCCAAGCAGGGGGAGACTATGGCTACACCTTC
>14|TRBV15|NA|NA|TRBJ1-3
CATSRGLSGNTIYF
TGTGCCACCAGCAGAGGGCTCTCTGGAAACACCATATATTTT
>17|TRBV6-2/TRBV6-3|TRBD2|NA|TRBJ2-2
CASSYSPSGISAGELFF
TGTGCCAGCAGTTACTCGCCTAGCGGGATATCTGCCGGGGAGCTGTTTTTT
>13|TRBV28|NA|once|TRBJ1-2
CASSLQVSGGYTF
TGTGCCAGCAGTCTCCAGGTGTCGGGAGGCTACACCTTC
>13|TRBV5-4|TRBD1|NA|TRBJ2-7
CASSFTGEYEQYF
TGTGCCAGCAGCTTTACAGGGGAATACGAGCAGTACTTC
>15|TRBV7-9|NA|NA|TRBJ1-1
CASSLERGLNTEAFF
TGTGCCAGCAGCTTAGAAAGGGGACTAAACACTGAAGCTTTCTTT
>15|TRBV14|NA|once|TRBJ1-1
CASSPQGGWWAEAFF
TGTGCCAGCAGCCCCCAGGGCGGCTGGTGGGCTGAAGCTTTCTTT
>15|TRBV10-3|TRBD1|NA|TRBJ1-5
CAISEFLGGDQPQHF
TGTGCCATCAGTGAGTTTCTAGGGGGCGATCAGCCCCAGCATTTT